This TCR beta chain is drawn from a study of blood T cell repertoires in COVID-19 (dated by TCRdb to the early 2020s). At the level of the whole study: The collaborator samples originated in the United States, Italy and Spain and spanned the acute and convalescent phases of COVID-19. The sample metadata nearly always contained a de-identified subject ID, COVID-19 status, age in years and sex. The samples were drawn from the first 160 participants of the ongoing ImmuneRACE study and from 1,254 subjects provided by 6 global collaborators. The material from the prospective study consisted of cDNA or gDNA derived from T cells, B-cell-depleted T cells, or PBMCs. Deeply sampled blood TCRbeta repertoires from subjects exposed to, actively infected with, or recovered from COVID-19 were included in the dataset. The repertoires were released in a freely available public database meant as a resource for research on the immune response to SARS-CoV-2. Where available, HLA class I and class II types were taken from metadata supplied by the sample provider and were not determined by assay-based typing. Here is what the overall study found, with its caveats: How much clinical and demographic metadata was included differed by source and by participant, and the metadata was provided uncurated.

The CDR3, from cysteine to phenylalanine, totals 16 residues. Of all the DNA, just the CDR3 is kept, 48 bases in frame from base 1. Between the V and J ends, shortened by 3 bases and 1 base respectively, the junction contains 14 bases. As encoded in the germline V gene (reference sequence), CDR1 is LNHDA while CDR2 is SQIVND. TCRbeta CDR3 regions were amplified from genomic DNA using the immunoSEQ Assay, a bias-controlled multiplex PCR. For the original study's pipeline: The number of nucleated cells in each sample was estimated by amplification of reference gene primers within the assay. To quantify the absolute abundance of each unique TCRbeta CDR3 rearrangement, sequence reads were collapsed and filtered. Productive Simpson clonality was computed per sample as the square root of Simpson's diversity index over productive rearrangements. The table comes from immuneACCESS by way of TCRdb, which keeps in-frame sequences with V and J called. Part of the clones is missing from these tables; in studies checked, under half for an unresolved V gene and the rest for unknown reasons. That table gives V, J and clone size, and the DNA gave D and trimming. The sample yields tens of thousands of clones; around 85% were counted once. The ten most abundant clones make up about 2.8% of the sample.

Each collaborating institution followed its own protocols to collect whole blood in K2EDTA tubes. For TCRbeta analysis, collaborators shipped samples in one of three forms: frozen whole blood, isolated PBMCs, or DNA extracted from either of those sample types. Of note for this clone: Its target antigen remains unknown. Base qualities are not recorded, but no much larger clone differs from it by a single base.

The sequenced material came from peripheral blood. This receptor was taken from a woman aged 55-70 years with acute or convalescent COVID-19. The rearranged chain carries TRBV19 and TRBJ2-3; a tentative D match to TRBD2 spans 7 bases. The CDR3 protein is CASSMNEGGGTDTQYF. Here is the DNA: TGTGCCAGTAGTATGAATGAGGGGGGGGGCACAGATACGCAGTATTTT.